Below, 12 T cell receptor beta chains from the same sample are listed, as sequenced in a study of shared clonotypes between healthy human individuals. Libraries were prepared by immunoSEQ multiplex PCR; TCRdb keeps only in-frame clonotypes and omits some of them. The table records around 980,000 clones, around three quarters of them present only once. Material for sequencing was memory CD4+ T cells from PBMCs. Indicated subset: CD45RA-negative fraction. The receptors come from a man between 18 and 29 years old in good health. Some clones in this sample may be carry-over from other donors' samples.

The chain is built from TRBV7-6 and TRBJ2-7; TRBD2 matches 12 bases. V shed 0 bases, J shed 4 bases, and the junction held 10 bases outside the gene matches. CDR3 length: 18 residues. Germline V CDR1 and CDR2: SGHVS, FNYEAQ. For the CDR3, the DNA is TGTGCCAGCAGCTTAGCGTCACCGACTAGCGGGAGCTTTTACGAGCAGTACTTC. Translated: CASSLASPTSGSFYEQYF.

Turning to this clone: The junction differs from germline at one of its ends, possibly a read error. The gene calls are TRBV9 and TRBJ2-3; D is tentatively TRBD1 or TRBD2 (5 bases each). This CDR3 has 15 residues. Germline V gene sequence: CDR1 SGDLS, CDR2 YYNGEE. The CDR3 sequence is CASSVEVRDPNTQFF. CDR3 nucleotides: TGTGCCAGCAGCGTAGAGGTTAGGGACCCTAATACGCAGTTTTTT.

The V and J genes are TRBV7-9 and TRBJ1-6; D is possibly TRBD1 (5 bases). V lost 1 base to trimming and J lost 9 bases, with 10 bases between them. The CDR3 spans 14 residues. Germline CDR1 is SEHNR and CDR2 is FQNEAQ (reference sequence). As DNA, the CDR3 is TGTGCCAGCAGCTTAGGGACACCGTTTTCACCCCTCCACTTT. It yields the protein CASSLGTPFSPLHF.

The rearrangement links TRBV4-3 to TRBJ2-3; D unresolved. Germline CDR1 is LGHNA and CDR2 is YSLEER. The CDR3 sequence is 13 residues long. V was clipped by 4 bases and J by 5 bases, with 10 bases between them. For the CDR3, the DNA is TGCGCCAGCAGCCCCAACCTGGGAGATACGCAGTATTTT. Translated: CASSPNLGDTQYF.

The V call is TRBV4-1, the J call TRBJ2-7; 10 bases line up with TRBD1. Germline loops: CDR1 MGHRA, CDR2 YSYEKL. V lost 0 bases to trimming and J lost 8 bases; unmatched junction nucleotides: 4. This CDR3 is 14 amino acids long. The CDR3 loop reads CASSQEGTGAQQYF. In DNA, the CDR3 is TGCGCCAGCAGCCAAGAAGGGACAGGGGCTCAGCAGTACTTC.

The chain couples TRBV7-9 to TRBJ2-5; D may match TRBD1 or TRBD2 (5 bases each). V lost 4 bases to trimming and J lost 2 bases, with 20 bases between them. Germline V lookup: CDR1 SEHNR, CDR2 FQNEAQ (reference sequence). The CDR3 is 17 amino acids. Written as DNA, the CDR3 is TGTGCCAGCAGCTGGGGGATGGGGCAGATTACGCAAGAGACCCAGTACTTC. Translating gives CASSWGMGQITQETQYF.

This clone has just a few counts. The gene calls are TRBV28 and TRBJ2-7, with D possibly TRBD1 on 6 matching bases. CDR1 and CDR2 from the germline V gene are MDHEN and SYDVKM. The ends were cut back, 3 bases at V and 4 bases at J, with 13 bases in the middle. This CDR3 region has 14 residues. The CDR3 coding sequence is TGTGCCAGCAGTTTCTACAGGGCTAGGTACGAGCAGTACTTC. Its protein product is CASSFYRARYEQYF.

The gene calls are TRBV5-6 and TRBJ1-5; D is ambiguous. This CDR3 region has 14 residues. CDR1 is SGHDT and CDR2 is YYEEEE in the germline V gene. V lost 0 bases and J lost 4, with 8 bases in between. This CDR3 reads CASSLGQTNQPQHF. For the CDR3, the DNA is TGTGCCAGCAGCTTGGGTCAGACGAATCAGCCCCAGCATTTT.

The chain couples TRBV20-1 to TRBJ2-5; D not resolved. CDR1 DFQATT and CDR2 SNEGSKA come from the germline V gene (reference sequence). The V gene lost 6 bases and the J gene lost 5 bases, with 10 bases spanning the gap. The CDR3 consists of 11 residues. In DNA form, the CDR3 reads TGCAGTGCCCCCTCCAGGGAGACCCAGTACTTC. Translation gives CSAPSRETQYF.

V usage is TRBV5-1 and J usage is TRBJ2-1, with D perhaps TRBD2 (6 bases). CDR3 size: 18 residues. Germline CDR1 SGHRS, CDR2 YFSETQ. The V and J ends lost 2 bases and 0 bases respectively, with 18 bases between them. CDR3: CASSFGFTGVTSYNEQFF. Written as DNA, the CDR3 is TGCGCCAGCAGCTTTGGATTTACGGGAGTTACCTCCTACAATGAGCAGTTCTTC.

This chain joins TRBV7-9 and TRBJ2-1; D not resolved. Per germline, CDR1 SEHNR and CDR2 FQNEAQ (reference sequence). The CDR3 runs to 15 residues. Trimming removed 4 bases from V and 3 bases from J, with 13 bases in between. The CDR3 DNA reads TGTGCCAGCAGCTCGGCCCCCATGGGCTACAATGAGCAGTTCTTC. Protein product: CASSSAPMGYNEQFF.

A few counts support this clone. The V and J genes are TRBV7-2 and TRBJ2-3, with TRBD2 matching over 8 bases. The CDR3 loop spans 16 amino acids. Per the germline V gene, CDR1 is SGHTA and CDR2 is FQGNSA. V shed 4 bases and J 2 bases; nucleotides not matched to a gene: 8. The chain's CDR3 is CASSSLAGRITDTQYF. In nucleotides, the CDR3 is TGTGCCAGCAGCTCGTTAGCGGGGCGAATCACAGATACGCAGTATTTT.